The next 8 T cell receptor beta chains were all read from a single sample in a study of blood T cells in healthy people across ages. The use of a sample-barcoded 5' primer and a J-beta primer mix characterized a second PCR of roughly 6 to 11 cycles. TCRdb re-analysed the 5' RACE reads in MiXCR, keeping a single row per CDR3 protein. The sample records about 640,000 distinct CDR3 sequences, 58% being singletons. The sample consisted of blood. The source of these receptors is a man aged 60 to 75 in good health.

This rearrangement joins TRBV6-5 to TRBJ1-6, with unresolved D. Deletions cut 5 bases from V and 8 bases from J, with 16 bases between. Germline lookup yields CDR1 MNHEY and CDR2 SVGAGI. CDR3 length equals 15 residues. The CDR3 spells CASSNARLGDSPLHF. The CDR3 bases are TGTGCCAGCAGTAACGCACGGCTTGGGGATTCACCCCTCCACTTT.

The chain has TRBV5-1 and TRBJ2-1; D tentatively fits TRBD1 or TRBD2 (5 bases each). Trimming left V 4 bases short and J 6 bases short, with 23 bases between. The germline CDR1 and CDR2 sequences are SGHRS and YFSETQ. The CDR3 sequence is 17 residues long. This chain's CDR3 is CASSPPTLGVGVNEQFF. DNA of the CDR3: TGCGCCAGCAGCCCTCCAACCTTGGGGGTGGGAGTCAATGAGCAGTTCTTC. Complete variable domain (other parts from reference TRBV5-1 and TRBJ2-1): KAGVTQTPRYLIKTRGQQVTLSCSPISGHRSVSWYQQTPGQGLQFLFEYFSETQRNKGNFPGRFSGRQFSNSRSEMNVSTLELGDSALYLCASSPPTLGVGVNEQFFGPGTRLTVL.

The table lists this clonotype with a count of one. The rearrangement uses TRBV14 and TRBJ2-7, with a weak D call TRBD1 (6 bases). V was pared by 4 bases and J by 6 bases, with 10 bases between. CDR1 is SGHDN and CDR2 is FVKESK in the germline V gene. This CDR3 has 12 residues. The DNA of the CDR3 is TGTGCCAGCAGCCGAACCAGGGGCGAGCAGTACTTC. It codes for CASSRTRGEQYF.

This chain uses TRBV2 with TRBJ1-2; 8 bases match TRBD1. The germline V gene has CDR1 SNHLY and CDR2 FYNNEI. V dropped 5 bases and J dropped 4; count of bases not matched to a gene: 12. The CDR3 length is 16 residues. This CDR3 reads CASSLRPTGVGYGYTF. The CDR3 region has the DNA TGTGCCAGCAGTCTACGACCGACAGGGGTGGGCTATGGCTACACCTTC.

This clonotype was detected only once. This chain links TRBV6-2 or TRBV6-3 with TRBJ2-4; weak D call: TRBD1 (6 bases). The tail of the sequence fits TRBJ2-5 better, so the J call may be wrong. The CDR3 loop spans 13 amino acids. Germline V gene lookup returns CDR1 MNHEY and CDR2 SVGEGT. The CDR3 DNA reads TGTGCCAGCAGTGGCCTAAGGGGGGAGACCCAGTACTTC. It specifies CASSGLRGETQYF.

This chain connects TRBV5-4 to TRBJ1-2; D remains unclear. In germline, CDR1 is SGHNT, CDR2 YYREEE (reference sequence). The CDR3 is 17 residues long. Deletions cut 0 bases from V and 0 bases from J, with 15 bases between. This chain's CDR3 is CASSLELAGTSNYGYTF. Written as DNA, the CDR3 is TGTGCCAGCAGCTTGGAGTTGGCAGGAACCTCTAACTATGGCTACACCTTC. Full variable domain (missing parts from reference TRBV5-4 and TRBJ1-2): ETGVTQSPTHLIKTRGQQVTLRCSSQSGHNTVSWYQQALGQGPQFIFQYYREEENGRGNFPPRFSGLQFPNYSSELNVNALELDDSALYLCASSLELAGTSNYGYTFGSGTRLTVV.

V and J are TRBV3-1 and TRBJ2-3; D not resolved. This CDR3 region has 14 residues. V was cut by 3 bases and J by 2 bases, with 9 bases left in between. From germline, CDR1 is LGHDT and CDR2 YNNKEL (reference sequence). CDR3 residues: CASSQLKNTDTQYF. The CDR3 region has the DNA TGTGCCAGCAGCCAGTTAAAAAACACAGATACGCAGTATTTT.

As DNA, the CDR3 is TGCAGCGTTGAAGTCCGACAGGGGACGGCGGTCTCTGGGGCCAACGTCCTGACTTTC. Its protein product is CSVEVRQGTAVSGANVLTF. The chain combines TRBV29-1 with TRBJ2-6; the match to TRBD1 covers 8 bases. V lost 1 base to trimming and J lost 0 bases; unmatched junction nucleotides: 11. Germline V gene sequence: CDR1 SQVTM, CDR2 ANQGSEA. The CDR3 sequence is 19 residues long.